This TCR beta chain came from a study of T cell repertoires in cytomegalovirus infection. As for the study in general: Public TCR beta signatures indicated both CMV infection and matching HLA type.

Study-wide points: Cumulative public TCR beta family frequency identified carriers of CMV plus the relevant HLA. Clonotypes of TCR beta that were HLA-C-restricted and CMV-specific dominated the ex vivo response.

Germline values: CDR1 DFQATT, CDR2 SNEGSKA (reference sequence). V was clipped by 6 bases and J by 3 bases, with 18 bases between them. The CDR3 consists of 14 residues. At least ten counts were recorded for this clonotype. The antigen remains unidentified. TCRdb reprocessed the reads with MiXCR, giving one entry per CDR3 protein. The top ten clones hold around 7.6% of a sample with 630,000 or so distinct CDR3 sequences, about 24% of them seen once. The sequencing sample was made of CD8+ T cells from PBMCs. The gene calls are TRBV20-1 and TRBJ2-7, with D perhaps TRBD2 (6 bases). This receptor was taken from a human donor in good health (CMV status not recorded). Some clones in this sample may be carry-over from other donors' samples. The CDR3 is CSASGLRKHYEQYV. The CDR3 DNA sequence: TGCAGTGCGTCGGGACTTCGGAAGCACTACGAGCAGTACGTC.